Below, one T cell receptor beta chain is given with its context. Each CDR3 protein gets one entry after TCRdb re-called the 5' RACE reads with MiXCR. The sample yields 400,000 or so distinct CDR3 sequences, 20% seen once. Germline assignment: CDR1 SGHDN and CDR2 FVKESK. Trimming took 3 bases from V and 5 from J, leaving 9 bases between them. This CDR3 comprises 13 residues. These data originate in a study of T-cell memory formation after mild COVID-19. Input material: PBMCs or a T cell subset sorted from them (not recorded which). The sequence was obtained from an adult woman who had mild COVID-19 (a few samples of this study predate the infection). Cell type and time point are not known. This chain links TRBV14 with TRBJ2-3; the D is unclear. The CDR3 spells CASSQNVGDTQYF. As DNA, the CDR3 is TGTGCCAGCAGCCAGAATGTGGGAGATACGCAGTATTTT.